Listed below are T cell receptor beta chains from one sample, sequenced in a study of OX40 agonist ivuxolimab in advanced cancers. Data came from immunoSEQ multiplex PCR; TCRdb stores just in-frame clones and leaves some out. The top ten clones hold roughly 0.44% of a sample with 60,000 to 65,000 clones, roughly 90% of them seen once. The source was CD4+ or CD8+ T cells sorted from blood, collected in a trial of the OX40 agonist ivuxolimab. These receptor sequences come from an adult with an advanced solid tumor such as melanoma, head and neck, liver or kidney cancer. CDR3s include the opening cysteine and the closing phenylalanine or tryptophan. Fields, in order: J gene, D gene, V gene, clone size, CDR3 DNA, CDR3 protein. D genes are given only for firm matches. Size tells how often a clone was seen (once, few, many) or the class of an expanded clone, and some rows leave it out.

TRBJ2-1,TRBD2,TRBV27,NA,TGTGCCACCCTGCGGACTAGCGGGAGACATGAGCAGTTCTTC,CATLRTSGRHEQFF
TRBJ1-1,NA,TRBV7-9,NA,TGTGCCAGCAGCCGGGACACCTTGAACACTGAAGCTTTCTTT,CASSRDTLNTEAFF
TRBJ2-2,NA,TRBV7-9,NA,TGTGCCAGCAGCTCCGGCGGTCTTACTACCGCCGGGGAGCTGTTTTTT,CASSSGGLTTAGELFF
TRBJ2-1,NA,TRBV20-1,NA,TGCAGTGCGCGAATGGATGAGCAGTTCTTC,CSARMDEQFF
TRBJ1-5,NA,TRBV27,NA,TGTGCCAGCAGTTCTGAGGGAGTTAGGGAGCCCCAGCATTTT,CASSSEGVREPQHF
TRBJ2-5,NA,TRBV7-2,NA,TGTGCCAGCAGTGACGAGGGCTGGGAGACCCAGTACTTC,CASSDEGWETQYF
TRBJ1-2,NA,TRBV27,NA,TGTGCCAGCAGTTTATCGAGTAACACCCTGGGTGGGTATGGCTACACCTTC,CASSLSSNTLGGYGYTF
TRBJ1-1,NA,TRBV10-3,NA,TGTGCCATCAGTGAATCGGGGATGAACACTGAAGCTTTCTTT,CAISESGMNTEAFF
TRBJ2-7,NA,TRBV7-9,NA,TGTGCCAGCAGCTTCCTGGACGAGCAGTACTTC,CASSFLDEQYF
TRBJ2-1,NA,TRBV5-1,NA,TGCGCCAGCAGTCCGGGCCAGCAATACAATGAGCAGTTCTTC,CASSPGQQYNEQFF
TRBJ2-6,NA,TRBV5-6,NA,TGTGCCAGCAGCGTCCGGTGGTCTGGGGCCAACGTCCTGACTTTC,CASSVRWSGANVLTF
TRBJ1-5,NA,TRBV9,NA,TGTGCCAGCAGCGTAGAAAAGTCGATCCGCCATAGCAATCAGCCCCAGCATTTT,CASSVEKSIRHSNQPQHF
TRBJ2-6,NA,TRBV30,NA,TGTGCCTGGACAGGGGTGGCCTCTGGGGCCAACGTCCTGACTTTC,CAWTGVASGANVLTF
TRBJ1-1,NA,TRBV18,NA,TGTGCCAGCTCAGACGGGAGGGACACTGAAGCTTTCTTT,CASSDGRDTEAFF
TRBJ1-6,TRBD1,TRBV7-2,NA,TGTGCCAGCACCGGACAGGGGGATTCACCCCTCCACTTT,CASTGQGDSPLHF
TRBJ2-2,NA,TRBV9,NA,TGTGCCAGCAGCGCGGGACAGAACACCGGGGAGCTGTTTTTT,CASSAGQNTGELFF
TRBJ2-7,TRBD1,TRBV18,NA,TGTGCCAGCTCACCTGACAGGGGGACAAGCGAGCAGTACTTC,CASSPDRGTSEQYF
TRBJ1-1,NA,TRBV7-2,NA,TGTGCCAGCTTGACAGGCCCTAACACTGAAGCTTTCTTT,CASLTGPNTEAFF
TRBJ2-2,NA,TRBV11-3,NA,TGTGCCAGCAGCTTCTTCAGTTACACCGGGGAGCTGTTTTTT,CASSFFSYTGELFF
TRBJ2-7,TRBD1,TRBV6-1,NA,TGTGCCAGCAGGGGAGGACAGGGAGGACGCTACGAGCAGTACTTC,CASRGGQGGRYEQYF
TRBJ2-7,TRBD2,TRBV4-1,once,TGCGCCAGCAGCCAAGATCGGGGGGGAACAGGGCAATCCTACGAGCAGTACTTC,CASSQDRGGTGQSYEQYF
TRBJ2-3,NA,TRBV7-6,NA,TGTGCCAGCAGCAGCTCAGATACGCAGTATTTT,CASSSSDTQYF
TRBJ2-5,TRBD2,TRBV2,NA,TGTGCCAGCACTCGGCGGGAGACGAGGGAGACCCAGTACTTC,CASTRRETRETQYF
TRBJ1-4,NA,TRBV10-1,NA,TGCGCCAGCAGTGAGGGGCAGGGTGGACCCAATGAAAAACTGTTTTTT,CASSEGQGGPNEKLFF